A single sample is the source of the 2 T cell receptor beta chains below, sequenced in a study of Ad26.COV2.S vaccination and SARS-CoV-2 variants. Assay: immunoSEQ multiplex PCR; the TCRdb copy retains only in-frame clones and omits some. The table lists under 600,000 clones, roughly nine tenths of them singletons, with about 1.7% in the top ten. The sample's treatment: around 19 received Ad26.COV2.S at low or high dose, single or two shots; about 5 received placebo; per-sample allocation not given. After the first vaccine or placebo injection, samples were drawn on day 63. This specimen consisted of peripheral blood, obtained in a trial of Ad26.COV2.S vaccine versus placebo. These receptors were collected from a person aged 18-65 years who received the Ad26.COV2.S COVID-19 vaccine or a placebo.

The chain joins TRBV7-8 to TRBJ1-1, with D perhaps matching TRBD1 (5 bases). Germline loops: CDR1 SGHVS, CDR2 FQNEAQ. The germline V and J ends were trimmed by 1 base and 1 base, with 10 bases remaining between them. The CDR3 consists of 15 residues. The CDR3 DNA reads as TGTGCCAGCAGCTTAGGGTGGGGGGAGAACACTGAAGCTTTCTTT. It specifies CASSLGWGENTEAFF.

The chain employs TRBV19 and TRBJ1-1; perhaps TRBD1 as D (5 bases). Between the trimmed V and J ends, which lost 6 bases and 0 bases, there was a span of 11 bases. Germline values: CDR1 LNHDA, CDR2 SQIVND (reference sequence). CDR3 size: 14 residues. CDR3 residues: CASRGGDMNTEAFF. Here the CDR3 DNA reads TGTGCCAGTAGGGGGGGGGATATGAACACTGAAGCTTTCTTT.